This TCR beta chain was documented in a study of blood T cells in healthy people across ages. General observations from the study: Shifts in expanded clonotypes may have been confounded by donor CMV status, which was unknown.

In germline, CDR1 is SGHRS, CDR2 YFSETQ. There are 15 residues in the CDR3. V was clipped by 3 bases and J by 4 bases; unmatched bases: 6. Next came a second PCR, run for about 7 to 12 cycles, which used a sample-barcoded 5' primer along with a J-beta primer mix. The template-switch adaptor, which had 12 random nucleotides, put a tag on each cDNA molecule. TCRdb processed the 5' RACE reads anew with MiXCR; each CDR3 protein has one entry. The repertoire includes about 780,000 distinct CDR3 sequences, less than 80% of them detected once, and roughly 26% sits in the top ten. In the case of this clonotype: Its antigen is unidentified.

What was sequenced was blood. The origin of this receptor is a man in his thirties or forties in good health. The rearrangement joins TRBV5-1 to TRBJ2-2; 7 positions agree with TRBD1. CDR3: CASSSTGDFTGELFF. CDR3 in DNA: TGCGCCAGCAGCTCTACAGGGGATTTCACCGGGGAGCTGTTTTTT.